This TCR beta chain was sequenced for a study of cytomegalovirus exposure and HLA in healthy donors. Study results and limitations: A few chains linked to CMV were shown in vitro to be specific for CMV antigens. It was likely that a cluster of highly shared sequence variants was a sequencing artifact.

A word on this clone: No antigen is known for it.

PCR employed 60 Vbeta and 13 Jbeta primers. Libraries were prepared by immunoSEQ multiplex PCR; TCRdb keeps only in-frame clonotypes and omits some of them. The sample has approximately 160,000 clones; around four fifths are singletons. This CDR3 is 16 amino acids long. Trimming removed 1 base from V and 8 bases from J; junction bases left unmatched: 12. Germline lookup yields CDR1 SEHNR and CDR2 FQNEAQ (reference sequence). What was sequenced was PBMCs. The clonotype originates from a male donor in good health and CMV-seropositive. The V and J genes are TRBV7-9 and TRBJ1-2, with 8 bases matching TRBD1. CDR3 amino acids: CASSLGWTGPSLGYTF. The CDR3 nucleotides read TGTGCCAGCAGCTTAGGTTGGACAGGGCCTTCCCTGGGCTACACCTTC. Full variable domain (rest looked up from reference TRBV7-9 and TRBJ1-2): DTGVSQNPRHKITKRGQNVTFRCDPISEHNRLYWYRQTLGQGPEFLTYFQNEAQLEKSRLLSDRFSAERPKGSFSTLEIQRTEQGDSAMYLCASSLGWTGPSLGYTFGSGTRLTVV.